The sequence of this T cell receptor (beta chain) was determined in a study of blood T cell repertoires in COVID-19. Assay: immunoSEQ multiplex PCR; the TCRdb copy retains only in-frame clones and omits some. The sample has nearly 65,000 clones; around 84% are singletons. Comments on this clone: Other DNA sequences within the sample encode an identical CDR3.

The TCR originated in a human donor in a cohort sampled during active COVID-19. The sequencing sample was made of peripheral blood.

CDR3: CASSVADTEAFF. CDR3 DNA sequence: TGTGCCAGCAGCGTAGCAGACACTGAAGCTTTCTTT. The chain couples TRBV9 to TRBJ1-1; D gene unclear. V lost 0 bases and J 3 bases, leaving 3 bases between the germline ends. The germline CDR1 and CDR2 sequences are SGDLS and YYNGEE. The length of the CDR3 is 12 residues.